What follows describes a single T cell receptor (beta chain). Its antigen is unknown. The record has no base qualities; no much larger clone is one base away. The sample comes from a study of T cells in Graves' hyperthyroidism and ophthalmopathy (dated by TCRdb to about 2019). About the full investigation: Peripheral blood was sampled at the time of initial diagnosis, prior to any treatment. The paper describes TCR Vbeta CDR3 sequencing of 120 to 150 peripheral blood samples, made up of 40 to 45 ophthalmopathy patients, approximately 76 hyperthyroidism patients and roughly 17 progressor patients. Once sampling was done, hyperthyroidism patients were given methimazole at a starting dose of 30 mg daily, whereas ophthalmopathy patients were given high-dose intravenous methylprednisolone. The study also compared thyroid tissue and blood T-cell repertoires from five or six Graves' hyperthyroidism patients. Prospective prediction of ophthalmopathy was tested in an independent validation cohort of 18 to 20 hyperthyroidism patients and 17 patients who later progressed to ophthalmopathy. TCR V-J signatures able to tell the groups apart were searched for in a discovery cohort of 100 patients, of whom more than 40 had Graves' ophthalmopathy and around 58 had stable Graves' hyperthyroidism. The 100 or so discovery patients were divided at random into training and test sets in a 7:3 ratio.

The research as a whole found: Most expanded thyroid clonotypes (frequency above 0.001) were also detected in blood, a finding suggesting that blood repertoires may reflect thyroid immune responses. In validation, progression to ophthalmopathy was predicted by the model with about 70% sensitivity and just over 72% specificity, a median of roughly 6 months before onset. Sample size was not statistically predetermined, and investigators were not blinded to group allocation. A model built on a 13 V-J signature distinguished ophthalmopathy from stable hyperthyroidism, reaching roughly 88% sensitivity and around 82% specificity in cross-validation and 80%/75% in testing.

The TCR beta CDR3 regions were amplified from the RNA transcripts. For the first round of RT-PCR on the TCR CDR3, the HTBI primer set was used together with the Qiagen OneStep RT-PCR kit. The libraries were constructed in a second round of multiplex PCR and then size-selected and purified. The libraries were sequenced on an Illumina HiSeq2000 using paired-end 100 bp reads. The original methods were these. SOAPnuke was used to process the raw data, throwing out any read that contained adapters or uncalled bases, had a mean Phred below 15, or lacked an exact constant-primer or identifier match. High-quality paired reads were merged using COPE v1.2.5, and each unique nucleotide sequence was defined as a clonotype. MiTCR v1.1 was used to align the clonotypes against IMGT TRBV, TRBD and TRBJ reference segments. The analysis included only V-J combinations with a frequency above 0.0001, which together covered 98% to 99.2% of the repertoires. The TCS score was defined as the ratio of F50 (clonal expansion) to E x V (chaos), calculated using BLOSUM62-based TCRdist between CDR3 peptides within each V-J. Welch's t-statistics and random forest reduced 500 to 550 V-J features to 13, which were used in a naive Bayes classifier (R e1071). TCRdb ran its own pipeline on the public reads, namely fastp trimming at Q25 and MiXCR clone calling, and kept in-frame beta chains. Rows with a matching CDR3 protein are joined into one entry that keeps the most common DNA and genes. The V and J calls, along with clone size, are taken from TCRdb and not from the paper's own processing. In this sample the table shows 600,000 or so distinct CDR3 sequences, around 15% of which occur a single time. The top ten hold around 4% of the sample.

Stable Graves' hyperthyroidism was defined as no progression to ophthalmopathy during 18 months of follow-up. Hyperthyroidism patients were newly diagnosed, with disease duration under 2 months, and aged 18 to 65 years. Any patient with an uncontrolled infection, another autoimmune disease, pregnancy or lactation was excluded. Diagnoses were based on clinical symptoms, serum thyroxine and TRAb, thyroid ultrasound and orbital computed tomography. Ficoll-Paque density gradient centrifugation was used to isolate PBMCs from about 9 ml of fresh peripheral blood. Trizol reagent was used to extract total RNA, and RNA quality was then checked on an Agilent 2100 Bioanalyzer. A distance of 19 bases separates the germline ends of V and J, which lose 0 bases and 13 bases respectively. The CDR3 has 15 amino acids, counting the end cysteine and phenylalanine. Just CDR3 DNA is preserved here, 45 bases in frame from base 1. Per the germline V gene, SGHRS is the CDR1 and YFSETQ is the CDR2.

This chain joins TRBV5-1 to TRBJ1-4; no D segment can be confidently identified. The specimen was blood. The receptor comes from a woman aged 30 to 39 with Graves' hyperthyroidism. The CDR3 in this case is CASSLAAGPPKVLFF. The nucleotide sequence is TGCGCCAGCAGCTTGGCCGCAGGCCCCCCTAAGGTACTGTTTTTT.